This T cell receptor (beta chain) is from a study of blood T cell repertoires in COVID-19. Between the trimmed V and J ends, which lost 5 bases and 6 bases, there was a span of 7 bases. Germline V gene lookup returns CDR1 KGHDR and CDR2 SFDVKD. This CDR3 is built from 11 residues. The repertoire was sequenced with immunoSEQ multiplex PCR; TCRdb's copy has only in-frame clones and lacks some. The table has fewer than 350,000 clones, roughly 85% seen once. This TCR came from a woman aged 30 to 39 who had been exposed to COVID-19. V usage is TRBV24-1 and J usage is TRBJ2-7, with D unclear. Source material: PBMCs or T cells enriched from blood (not recorded which). In nucleotides, the CDR3 is TGTGCCACCAGTGTCAAATCCGAGCAGTACTTC. This gives the protein CATSVKSEQYF.